This entry features one T cell receptor beta chain sequence. The target antigen is unknown. This sample is drawn from a study of T cells in Graves' hyperthyroidism and ophthalmopathy. RNA transcripts gave rise to amplified TCR beta CDR3 regions. The TCR CDR3 first-round RT-PCR relied on the HTBI primer set. TCRdb recomputed calls from the multiplex PCR reads with MiXCR, one row per CDR3 protein. Of 600,000 to 650,000 distinct CDR3 sequences in the sample, roughly 15% were seen once. The definition of stable Graves' hyperthyroidism was no ophthalmopathy progression within 18 months. Study observations and caveats: From stable hyperthyroidism, ophthalmopathy was separated by a 13 V-J model.

Sequencing was carried out using blood. This clonotype was obtained from a woman in her 30s with Graves' hyperthyroidism.

The CDR3 DNA reads TGTGCCAGCAGTCCCACCCGGAGGCACTTTCTAAGGTATTTT. Translation gives CASSPTRRHFLRYF. V gene TRBV28 combines with J gene TRBJ2-3; tentatively, D is TRBD2 (5 bases). The length of the CDR3 is 14 residues. Trimming took off 5 bases at V and 14 bases at J, with 23 bases between the two ends. Germline CDR1 and CDR2: MDHEN and SYDVKM.